A single sample gave rise to the 21 T cell receptor beta chains below, sequenced in a study of post-analysis software for immune sequencing data (dated by TCRdb to the mid-2010s). Library method: PCR. TCRdb names Illumina HiSeq 2500 as the instrument used. To reduce PCR and sequencing biases, unique molecular identifiers were built into the TCR beta cDNA libraries. In-frame beta chains were kept once TCRdb had trimmed the public reads at Q25 with fastp and called clones with MiXCR. Rows with one shared CDR3 protein collapse into an entry with the most common genes and DNA. This sample comprises some 700,000 distinct CDR3 sequences, over 45% of them detected only once. Jointly, the top ten make up about 11% of the sample. Results the study describes overall, beyond this receptor: Significantly higher frequencies in patients than in controls were found for five TRBV segments, including TRBV5-6, TRBV5-1 and TRBV20-1.

Their specific antigens are unknown. The specimen sequenced was blood. The receptors derive from a girl aged 2-15 years with multiple sclerosis.

V usage is TRBV20-1 and J usage is TRBJ2-3, with a weak D call TRBD2 (7 bases). The germline gives CDR1 DFQATT, CDR2 SNEGSKA (reference sequence). The CDR3 is made up of 16 amino acids. V was clipped by 2 bases and J by 0 bases, with 15 bases between them. The chain's CDR3 is CSARPFRGASTDTQYF. In DNA, the CDR3 is TGCAGTGCTAGACCATTCCGGGGGGCTAGCACAGATACGCAGTATTTT.

V and J are TRBV5-5 and TRBJ2-5; D gene ambiguous. The V and J ends lost 0 bases and 4 bases respectively, with 10 bases between them. This CDR3 is 14 amino acids long. Looked up from germline, CDR1 is SGHKS and CDR2 is YYEKEE (reference sequence). The CDR3 here is CASSLVTPGETQYF. In nucleotides, the CDR3 is TGTGCCAGCAGCTTGGTGACCCCCGGAGAGACCCAGTACTTC.

To note about this clonotype: The junction departs from germline at one end; a sequencing error may be responsible. The rearrangement links TRBV4-2 to TRBJ2-1; 10 nucleotides line up with TRBD1. Germline V gives CDR1 LGHNA, CDR2 YNFKEQ. This CDR3 has 16 residues. The CDR3 loop is CASRQRRRQGADEQFF. The DNA of the CDR3 is TGTGCCAGCAGACAACGCCGACGACAGGGGGCGGATGAACAGTTCTTC.

This clonotype occurred a few times. This chain uses TRBV29-1 with TRBJ2-4; no clear D gene. Germline V gene lookup returns CDR1 SQVTM and CDR2 ANQGSEA. The CDR3 loop spans 13 amino acids. V gave up 4 bases and J gave up 6 bases, with 13 bases separating them. CDR3 bases: TGCAGCGTTGCTGGGTCGATCAGAAACATTCAGTACTTC. Residues: CSVAGSIRNIQYF.

This chain links TRBV15 with TRBJ2-3; 11 nucleotides line up with TRBD2. This CDR3 is 16 amino acids long. Germline V gene lookup returns CDR1 LNHNV and CDR2 YYDKDF (reference sequence). With 3 bases clipped from V and 2 bases from J, the junction kept 4 bases outside the gene matches. The CDR3 loop is CATSSRLAGFTDTQYF. CDR3 DNA sequence: TGTGCCACCAGCAGCAGACTAGCGGGGTTCACAGATACGCAGTATTTT.

The chain is built from TRBV20-1 and TRBJ2-1; maybe TRBD2 (6 bases). The DNA end favors TRBJ2-7, so the J call may be wrong. The CDR3 covers 16 residues. Germline-derived CDR1 and CDR2 are DFQATT and SNEGSKA (reference sequence). The CDR3 DNA is TGCAGTGCCCGGGTACGTGGGGGGAGCTCCTACAATGAGCAGTACTTC. Its protein product is CSARVRGGSSYNEQYF.

This clonotype was detected only once. This sequence joins TRBV6-6 and TRBJ2-3, with a weak D call TRBD2 (5 bases). Germline CDR1 and CDR2: MNHNY and SVGAGI (reference sequence). This CDR3 is 16 amino acids long. Trimming pared 4 bases from V and 1 base from J, leaving 15 bases between. CDR3 sequence reads: CASSFHGEGRTDTQYF. CDR3 sequence (DNA): TGTGCCAGCAGTTTCCATGGAGAGGGCCGCACAGATACGCAGTATTTT.

This chain uses TRBV20-1 with TRBJ2-5; no reliable D call. Germline-derived CDR1 and CDR2 are DFQATT and SNEGSKA (reference sequence). V was clipped by 2 bases and J by 4 bases, with 8 bases between them. This CDR3 is 12 amino acids long. CDR3 nucleotides: TGCAGTGCTAGAAGGCTAGGAGAGACCCAGTACTTC. Translation: CSARRLGETQYF.

The chain uses TRBV2 and TRBJ2-1; tentatively, D is TRBD1 or TRBD2 (5 bases each). The germline V gene has CDR1 SNHLY and CDR2 FYNNEI. The CDR3 contains 12 residues. V lost 7 bases, J lost 7 bases, and 11 bases lay in between. CDR3 bases: TGTGCCAGCACCCAGAGGGGAAATGAGCAGTTCTTC. Translated, it gives CASTQRGNEQFF.

This clonotype showed up just a few times. The chain links TRBV29-1 to TRBJ1-2; TRBD1 is a possible D gene (5 bases). Germline CDR1 and CDR2: SQVTM and ANQGSEA. This CDR3 contains 13 residues. Trimming stripped 0 bases from V and 6 bases from J, with 11 bases between. CDR3 loop: CSVEEGERDGYTF. DNA for the CDR3: TGCAGCGTTGAAGAAGGGGAAAGAGATGGCTACACCTTC.

The chain recombines TRBV29-1 with TRBJ2-1; 16 bases are shared with TRBD2. With V trimmed by 3 bases and J by 2 bases, 1 base remained unmatched. There are 16 residues in the CDR3. Germline loops: CDR1 SQVTM, CDR2 ANQGSEA. The CDR3, as DNA: TGCAGCGTTGAGGGACTAGCGGGGGGGGCCTACAATGAGCAGTTCTTC. Amino acid sequence: CSVEGLAGGAYNEQFF.

The V call is TRBV12-3 or TRBV12-4, the J call TRBJ1-1, with D possibly matching TRBD1 (5 bases). CDR3 length: 14 residues. V lost 2 bases and J 1 base, leaving 8 bases between the germline ends. The CDR3 loop is CASSLKGTNTEAFF. Here the CDR3 DNA reads TGTGCCAGCAGTTTAAAGGGGACGAACACTGAAGCTTTCTTT.

There are a few counts of this clonotype. This chain joins TRBV20-1 and TRBJ2-3; D call uncertain. Trimming shortened V by 5 bases and J by 5 bases, and 14 bases separated the two germline ends. Germline assignment: CDR1 DFQATT and CDR2 SNEGSKA (reference sequence). The CDR3 contains 13 residues. As DNA, the CDR3 is TGCAGTGCTTATCTGACAAGGAGAGATACGCAGTATTTT. Amino acid sequence: CSAYLTRRDTQYF.

The V call is TRBV20-1, the J call TRBJ2-1; D ambiguous. Trimming shortened V by 6 bases and J by 3 bases, and 18 bases separated the two germline ends. The length of the CDR3 is 15 residues. Germline assignment: CDR1 DFQATT and CDR2 SNEGSKA (reference sequence). The CDR3 protein is CSATNSISRYNEQFF. The DNA for the CDR3 is TGCAGTGCAACGAATAGCATCTCCCGCTACAATGAGCAGTTCTTC.

The chain uses TRBV5-5 and TRBJ2-1; D not resolved. Trimming removed 2 bases at V and 3 bases at J, with 6 bases between. CDR3 size: 13 residues. The germline CDR1 and CDR2 sequences are SGHKS and YYEKEE (reference sequence). CDR3 in DNA: TGTGCCAGCAGCTTTGGTAACTACAATGAGCAGTTCTTC. Translation: CASSFGNYNEQFF. Filled out from reference TRBV5-5 and TRBJ2-1, the complete variable domain reads DAGVTQSPTHLIKTRGQQVTLRCSPISGHKSVSWYQQVLGQGPQFIFQYYEKEERGRGNFPDRFSARQFPNYSSELNVNALLLGDSALYLCASSFGNYNEQFFGPGTRLTVL.

This clonotype was recorded only once. The V gene is TRBV6-2 or TRBV6-3, the J gene TRBJ2-3; 7 bases map to TRBD2. This CDR3 region has 18 residues. After removal of 7 bases from V and 4 bases from J, the junction contained 20 bases not matched to a gene. Germline V gives CDR1 MNHEY, CDR2 SVGEGT. CDR3 loop: CASIHKHPASGASDTQYF. CDR3 in DNA: TGTGCCAGCATTCATAAACACCCGGCTAGCGGAGCGTCAGATACGCAGTATTTT.

The table lists this clonotype with a few counts. The chain carries TRBV7-2 and TRBJ2-1, with D hard to call. Germline V gene data show CDR1 as SGHTA and CDR2 as FQGNSA. The CDR3 spans 15 residues. Trimming shortened V by 5 bases and J by 9 bases, and 20 bases separated the two germline ends. The CDR3 DNA follows: TGTGCCAGCAGCGCTATGGCCCTCACGGCGCGTGAGCAGTTCTTC. It is translated as CASSAMALTAREQFF.

This sequence joins TRBV29-1 and TRBJ2-3; D perhaps matches TRBD1 (6 bases). The CDR3 sequence is 11 residues long. Deletions cut 6 bases from V and 6 bases from J, with 10 bases between. Germline V gene data show CDR1 as SQVTM and CDR2 as ANQGSEA. The CDR3 protein is CSVRQGDTQYF. The CDR3 DNA sequence: TGCAGCGTGAGGCAGGGGGATACGCAGTATTTT.

This clonotype was detected a few times. The chain carries TRBV5-1 and TRBJ2-1, with 13 bases that match TRBD2. In germline, CDR1 is SGHRS, CDR2 YFSETQ. The CDR3 consists of 17 residues. With V trimmed by 0 bases and J by 2 bases, 2 bases remained unmatched. The CDR3 loop is CASSLGGLAGAYNEQFF. DNA for the CDR3: TGCGCCAGCAGCTTGGGTGGACTAGCGGGAGCCTACAATGAGCAGTTCTTC.

J is TRBJ2-1 and V is TRBV5-1; 11 nucleotides align to TRBD1. CDR3 length: 15 residues. Per the germline V gene, CDR1 is SGHRS and CDR2 is YFSETQ. With 2 bases clipped from V and 7 bases from J, the junction kept 5 bases outside the gene matches. The chain's CDR3 is CASSFRGQGGNEQFF. Here the CDR3 DNA reads TGCGCCAGCAGCTTCCGGGGACAGGGGGGGAATGAGCAGTTCTTC.

This clonotype occurred a few times. The chain employs TRBV4-1 and TRBJ2-5; a weak D match, TRBD1 (7 bases). Germline CDR1 is MGHRA and CDR2 is YSYEKL. The CDR3 spans 18 residues. Between the trimmed V and J ends, which lost 4 bases and 5 bases, there was a span of 26 bases. The CDR3 spells CASSLLEGAAPRVETQYF. The CDR3 DNA is TGCGCCAGCAGCCTACTGGAGGGGGCGGCACCGCGAGTGGAGACCCAGTACTTC.